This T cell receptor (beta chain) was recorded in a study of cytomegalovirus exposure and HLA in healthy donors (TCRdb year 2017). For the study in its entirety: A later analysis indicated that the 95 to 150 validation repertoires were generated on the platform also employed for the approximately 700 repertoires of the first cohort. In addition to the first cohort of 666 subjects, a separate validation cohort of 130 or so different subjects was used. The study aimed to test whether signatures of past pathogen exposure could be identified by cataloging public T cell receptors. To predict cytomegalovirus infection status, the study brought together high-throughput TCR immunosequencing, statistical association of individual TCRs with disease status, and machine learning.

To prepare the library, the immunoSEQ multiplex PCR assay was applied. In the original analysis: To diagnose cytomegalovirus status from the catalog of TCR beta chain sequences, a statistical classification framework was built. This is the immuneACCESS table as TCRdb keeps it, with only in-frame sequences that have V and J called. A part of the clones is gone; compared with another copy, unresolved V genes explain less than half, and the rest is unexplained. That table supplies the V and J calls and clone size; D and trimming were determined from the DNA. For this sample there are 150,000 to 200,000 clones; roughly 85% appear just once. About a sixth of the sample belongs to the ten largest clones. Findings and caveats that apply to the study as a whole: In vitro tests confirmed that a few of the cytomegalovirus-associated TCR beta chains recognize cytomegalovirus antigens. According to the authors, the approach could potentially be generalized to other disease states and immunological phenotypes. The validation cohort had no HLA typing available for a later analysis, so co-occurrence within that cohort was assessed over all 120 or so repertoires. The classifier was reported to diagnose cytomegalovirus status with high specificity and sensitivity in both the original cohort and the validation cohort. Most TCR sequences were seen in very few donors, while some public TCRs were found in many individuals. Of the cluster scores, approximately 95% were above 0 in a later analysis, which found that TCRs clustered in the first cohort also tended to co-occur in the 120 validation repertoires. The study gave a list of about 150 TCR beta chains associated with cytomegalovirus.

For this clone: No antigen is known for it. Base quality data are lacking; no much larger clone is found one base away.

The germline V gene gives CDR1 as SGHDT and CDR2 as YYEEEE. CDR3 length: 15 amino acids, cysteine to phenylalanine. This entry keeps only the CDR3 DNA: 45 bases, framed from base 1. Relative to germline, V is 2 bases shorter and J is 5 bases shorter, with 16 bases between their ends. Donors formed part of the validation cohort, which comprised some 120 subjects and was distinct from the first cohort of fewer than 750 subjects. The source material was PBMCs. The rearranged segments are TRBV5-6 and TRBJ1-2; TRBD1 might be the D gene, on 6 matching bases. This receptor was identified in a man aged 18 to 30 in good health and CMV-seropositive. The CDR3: CASSLGGAKIYGYTF. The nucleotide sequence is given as TGTGCCAGCAGCTTAGGGGGGGCGAAGATTTATGGCTACACCTTC.